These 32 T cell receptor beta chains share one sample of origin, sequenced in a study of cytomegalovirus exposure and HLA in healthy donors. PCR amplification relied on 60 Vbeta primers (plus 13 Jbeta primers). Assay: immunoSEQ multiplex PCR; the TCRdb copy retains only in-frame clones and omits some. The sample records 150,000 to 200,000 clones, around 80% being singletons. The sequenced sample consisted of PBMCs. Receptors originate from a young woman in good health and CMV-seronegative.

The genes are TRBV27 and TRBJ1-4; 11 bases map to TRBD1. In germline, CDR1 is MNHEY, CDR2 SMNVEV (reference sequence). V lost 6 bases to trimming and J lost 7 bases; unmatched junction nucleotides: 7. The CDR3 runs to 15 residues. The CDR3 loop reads CASRDRDRGIEKLFF. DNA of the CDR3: TGTGCCAGCAGGGACCGGGACAGGGGGATTGAAAAACTGTTTTTT.

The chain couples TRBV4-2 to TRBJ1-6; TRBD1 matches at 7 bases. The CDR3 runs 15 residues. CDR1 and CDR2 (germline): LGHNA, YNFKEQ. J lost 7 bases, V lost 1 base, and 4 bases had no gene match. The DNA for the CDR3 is TGTGCCAGCAGCCAAGCCGGGACAGACAATTCACCCCTCCACTTT. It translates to CASSQAGTDNSPLHF.

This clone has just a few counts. In DNA form, the CDR3 reads TGTGCCAGCAGCTTAGCGTGGGGGGTTGGCGGCACTGAAGCTTTCTTT. This gives the protein CASSLAWGVGGTEAFF. The gene calls are TRBV7-2 and TRBJ1-1, with a tentative D call TRBD1 (5 bases). The CDR3 covers 16 residues. Trimming removed 0 bases from V and 4 bases from J, with 15 bases in between. Germline V gives CDR1 SGHTA, CDR2 FQGNSA.

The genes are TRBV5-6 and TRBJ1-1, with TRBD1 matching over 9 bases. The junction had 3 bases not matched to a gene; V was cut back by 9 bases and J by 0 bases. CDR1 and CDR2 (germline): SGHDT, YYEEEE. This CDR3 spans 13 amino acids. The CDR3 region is CATDRGMNTEAFF. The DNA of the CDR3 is TGTGCCACCGACAGGGGGATGAACACTGAAGCTTTCTTT. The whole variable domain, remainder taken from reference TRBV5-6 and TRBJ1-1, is DAGVTQSPTHLIKTRGQQVTLRCSPKSGHDTVSWYQQALGQGPQFIFQYYEEEERQRGNFPDRFSGHQFPNYSSELNVNALLLGDSALYLCATDRGMNTEAFFGQGTRLTVV.

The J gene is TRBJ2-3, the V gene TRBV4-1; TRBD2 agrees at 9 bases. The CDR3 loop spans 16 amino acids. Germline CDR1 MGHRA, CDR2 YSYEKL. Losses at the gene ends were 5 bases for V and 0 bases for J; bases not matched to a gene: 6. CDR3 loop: CASSSTSGPSTDTQYF. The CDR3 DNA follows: TGCGCCAGCAGCAGCACTAGCGGGCCTAGCACAGATACGCAGTATTTT.

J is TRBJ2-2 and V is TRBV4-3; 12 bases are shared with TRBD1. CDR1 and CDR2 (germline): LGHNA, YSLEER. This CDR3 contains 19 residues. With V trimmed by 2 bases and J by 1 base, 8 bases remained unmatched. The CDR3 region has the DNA TGCGCCAGCAGCCAAACATTGGGACAGGGGGCGTTGAACACCGGGGAGCTGTTTTTT. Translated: CASSQTLGQGALNTGELFF.

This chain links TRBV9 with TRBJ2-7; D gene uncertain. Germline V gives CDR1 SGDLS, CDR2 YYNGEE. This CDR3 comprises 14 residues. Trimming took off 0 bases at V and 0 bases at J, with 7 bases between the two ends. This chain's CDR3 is CASSVGIGSYEQYF. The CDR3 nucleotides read TGTGCCAGCAGCGTAGGTATCGGCTCCTACGAGCAGTACTTC. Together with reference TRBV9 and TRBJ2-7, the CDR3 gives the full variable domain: DSGVTQTPKHLITATGQRVTLRCSPRSGDLSVYWYQQSLDQGLQFLIQYYNGEERAKGNILERFSAQQFPDLHSELNLSSLELGDSALYFCASSVGIGSYEQYFGPGTRLTVT.

The CDR3 here is CASSLVAYDNEQFF. The CDR3 DNA follows: TGTGCCAGCAGCTTAGTAGCGTATGACAATGAGCAGTTCTTC. The chain recombines TRBV7-9 with TRBJ2-1; tentative D call: TRBD2 (5 bases). CDR3 length: 14 residues. V was clipped by 1 base and J by 5 bases, with 9 bases between them. Germline V gene lookup returns CDR1 SEHNR and CDR2 FQNEAQ (reference sequence).

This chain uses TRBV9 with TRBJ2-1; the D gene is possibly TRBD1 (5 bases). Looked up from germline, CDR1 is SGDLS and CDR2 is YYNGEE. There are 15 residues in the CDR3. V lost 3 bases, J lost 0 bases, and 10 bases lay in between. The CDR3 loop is CASSATVSSYNEQFF. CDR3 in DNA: TGTGCCAGCAGCGCGACAGTAAGCTCCTACAATGAGCAGTTCTTC.

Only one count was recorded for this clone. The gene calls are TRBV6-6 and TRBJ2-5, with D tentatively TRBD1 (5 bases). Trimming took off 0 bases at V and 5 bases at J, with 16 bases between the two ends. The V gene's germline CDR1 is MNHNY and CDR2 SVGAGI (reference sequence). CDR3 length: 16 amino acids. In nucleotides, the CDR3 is TGTGCCAGCAGTTACTCGACGTCCAGGGTTGGGGAGACCCAGTACTTC. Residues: CASSYSTSRVGETQYF.

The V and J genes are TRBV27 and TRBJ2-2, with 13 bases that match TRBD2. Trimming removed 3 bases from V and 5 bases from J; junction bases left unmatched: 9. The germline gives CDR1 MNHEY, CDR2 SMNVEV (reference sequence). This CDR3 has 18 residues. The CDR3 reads CASSFGAGLAGKTGELFF. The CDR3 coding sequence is TGTGCCAGCAGTTTTGGGGCGGGACTAGCGGGAAAGACCGGGGAGCTGTTTTTT.

For the CDR3, the DNA is TGTGCCAGCAGCCCCGTCGGGTCCGGGGTTGATGAAGCTTTCTTT. Its protein is CASSPVGSGVDEAFF. The rearrangement joins TRBV13 to TRBJ1-1; D gene uncertain. CDR1 is PRHDT and CDR2 is FYEKMQ in the germline V gene (reference sequence). The CDR3 runs to 15 residues. V was cut by 5 bases and J by 7 bases, with 20 bases left in between.

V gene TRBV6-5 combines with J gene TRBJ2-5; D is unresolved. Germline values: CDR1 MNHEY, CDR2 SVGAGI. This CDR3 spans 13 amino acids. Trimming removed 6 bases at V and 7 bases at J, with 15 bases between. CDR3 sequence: CASRQDSHGTQYF. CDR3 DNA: TGTGCCAGCAGACAAGACTCTCACGGGACCCAGTACTTC.

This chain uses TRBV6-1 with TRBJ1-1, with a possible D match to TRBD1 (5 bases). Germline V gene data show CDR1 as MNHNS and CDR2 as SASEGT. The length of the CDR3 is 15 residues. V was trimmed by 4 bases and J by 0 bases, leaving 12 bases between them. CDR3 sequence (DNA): TGTGCCAGCAGTGCAATTGACAGCATGAACACTGAAGCTTTCTTT. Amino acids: CASSAIDSMNTEAFF.

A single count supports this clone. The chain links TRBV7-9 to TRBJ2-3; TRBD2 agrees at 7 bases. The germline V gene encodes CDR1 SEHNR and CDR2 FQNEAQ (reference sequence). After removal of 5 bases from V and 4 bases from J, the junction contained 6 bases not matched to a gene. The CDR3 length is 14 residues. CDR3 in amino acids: CASSPTRGADTQYF. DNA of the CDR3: TGTGCCAGCAGCCCAACTCGGGGGGCAGATACGCAGTATTTT.

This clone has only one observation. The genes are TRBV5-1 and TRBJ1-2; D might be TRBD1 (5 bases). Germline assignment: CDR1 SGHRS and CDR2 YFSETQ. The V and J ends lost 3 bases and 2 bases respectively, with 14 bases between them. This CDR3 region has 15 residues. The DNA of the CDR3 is TGCGCCAGCAGCTCGGGCGGGGCCACAAACTATGGCTACACCTTC. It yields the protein CASSSGGATNYGYTF.

CDR3 protein: CASSQVPGIAHEQYF. CDR3 DNA sequence: TGTGCCAGCAGCCAAGTTCCGGGGATCGCCCACGAGCAGTACTTC. The J gene is TRBJ2-7, the V gene TRBV4-2; perhaps TRBD2 as D (5 bases). CDR3 size: 15 residues. V shed 1 base and J shed 5 bases, with 15 bases lying between them. Per the germline V gene, CDR1 is LGHNA and CDR2 is YNFKEQ.

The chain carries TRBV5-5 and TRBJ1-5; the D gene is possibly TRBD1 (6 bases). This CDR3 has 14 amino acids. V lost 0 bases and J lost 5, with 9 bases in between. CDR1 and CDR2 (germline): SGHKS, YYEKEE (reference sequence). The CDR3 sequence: CASSLGSGDQPQHF. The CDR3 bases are TGTGCCAGCAGCTTGGGTTCAGGGGATCAGCCCCAGCATTTT. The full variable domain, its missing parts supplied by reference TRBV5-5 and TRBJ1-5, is DAGVTQSPTHLIKTRGQQVTLRCSPISGHKSVSWYQQVLGQGPQFIFQYYEKEERGRGNFPDRFSARQFPNYSSELNVNALLLGDSALYLCASSLGSGDQPQHFGDGTRLSIL.

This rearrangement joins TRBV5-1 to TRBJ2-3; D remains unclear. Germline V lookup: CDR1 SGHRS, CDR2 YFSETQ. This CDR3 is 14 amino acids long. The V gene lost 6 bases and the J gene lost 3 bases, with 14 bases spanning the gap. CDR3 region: CASTALQSTDTQYF. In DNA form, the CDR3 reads TGCGCCAGCACCGCCCTACAGAGTACAGATACGCAGTATTTT.

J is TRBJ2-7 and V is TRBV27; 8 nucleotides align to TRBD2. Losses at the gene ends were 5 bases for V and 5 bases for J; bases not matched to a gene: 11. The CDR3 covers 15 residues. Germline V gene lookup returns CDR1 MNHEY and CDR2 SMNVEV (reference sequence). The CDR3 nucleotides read TGTGCCAGCAGTCCAACTAGCGGCCTAGGAGACGAGCAGTACTTC. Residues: CASSPTSGLGDEQYF.

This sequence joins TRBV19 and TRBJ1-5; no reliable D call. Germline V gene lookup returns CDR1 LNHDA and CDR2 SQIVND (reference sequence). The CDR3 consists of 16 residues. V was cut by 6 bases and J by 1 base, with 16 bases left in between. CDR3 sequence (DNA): TGTGCCAGTAGCCCCGGGCCCCCGGGAAGCAATCAGCCCCAGCATTTT. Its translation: CASSPGPPGSNQPQHF.

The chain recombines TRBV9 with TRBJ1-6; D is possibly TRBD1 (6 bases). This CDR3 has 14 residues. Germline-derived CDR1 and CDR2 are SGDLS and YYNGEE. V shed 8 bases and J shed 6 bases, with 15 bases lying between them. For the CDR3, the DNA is TGTGCCAGTTCACAGGGAGGGCTTAATTCACCCCTCCACTTT. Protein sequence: CASSQGGLNSPLHF.

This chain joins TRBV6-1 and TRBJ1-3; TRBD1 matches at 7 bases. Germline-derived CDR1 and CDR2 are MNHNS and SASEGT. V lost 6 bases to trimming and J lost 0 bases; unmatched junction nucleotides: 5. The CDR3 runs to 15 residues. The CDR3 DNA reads TGTGCCAGCAGCGCTACAGGGGCCTCTGGAAACACCATATATTTT. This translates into CASSATGASGNTIYF.

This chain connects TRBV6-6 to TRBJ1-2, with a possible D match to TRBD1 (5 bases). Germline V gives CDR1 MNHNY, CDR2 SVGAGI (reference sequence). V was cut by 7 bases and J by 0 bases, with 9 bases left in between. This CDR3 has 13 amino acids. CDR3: CASTRVANYGYTF. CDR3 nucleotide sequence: TGTGCCAGCACCAGGGTGGCTAACTATGGCTACACCTTC.

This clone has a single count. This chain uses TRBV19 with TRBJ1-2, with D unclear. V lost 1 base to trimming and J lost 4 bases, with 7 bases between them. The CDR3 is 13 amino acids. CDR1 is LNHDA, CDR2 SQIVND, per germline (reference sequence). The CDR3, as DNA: TGTGCCAGTAGTATAGCGGCGGCCTATGGCTACACCTTC. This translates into CASSIAAAYGYTF.

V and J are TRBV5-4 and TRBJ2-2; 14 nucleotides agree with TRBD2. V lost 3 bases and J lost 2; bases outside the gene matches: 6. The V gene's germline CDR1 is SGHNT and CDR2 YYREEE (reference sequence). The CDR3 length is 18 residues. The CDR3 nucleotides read TGTGCCAGCAGCTCCCGGACTAGCGGGGGGTTAAACACCGGGGAGCTGTTTTTT. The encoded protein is CASSSRTSGGLNTGELFF.

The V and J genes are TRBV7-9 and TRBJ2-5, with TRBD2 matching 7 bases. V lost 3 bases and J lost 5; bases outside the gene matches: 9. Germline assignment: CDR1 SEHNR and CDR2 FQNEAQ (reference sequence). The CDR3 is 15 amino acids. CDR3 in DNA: TGTGCCAGCAGCTTTTTTTCCGTGGGAGGGGAGACCCAGTACTTC. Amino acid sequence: CASSFFSVGGETQYF.

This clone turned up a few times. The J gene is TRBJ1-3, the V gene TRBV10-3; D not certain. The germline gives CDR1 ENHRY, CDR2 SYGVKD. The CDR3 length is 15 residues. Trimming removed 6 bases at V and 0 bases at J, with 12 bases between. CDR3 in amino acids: CAISLGGNSGNTIYF. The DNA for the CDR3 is TGTGCCATCAGCCTCGGAGGGAACTCTGGAAACACCATATATTTT.

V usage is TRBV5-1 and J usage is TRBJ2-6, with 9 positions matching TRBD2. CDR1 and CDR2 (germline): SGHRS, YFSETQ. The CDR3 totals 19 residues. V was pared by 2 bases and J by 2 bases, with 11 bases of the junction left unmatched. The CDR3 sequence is CASSLRLAALGAGANVLTF. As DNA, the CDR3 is TGCGCCAGCAGCTTACGACTAGCGGCACTCGGGGCTGGGGCCAACGTCCTGACTTTC.

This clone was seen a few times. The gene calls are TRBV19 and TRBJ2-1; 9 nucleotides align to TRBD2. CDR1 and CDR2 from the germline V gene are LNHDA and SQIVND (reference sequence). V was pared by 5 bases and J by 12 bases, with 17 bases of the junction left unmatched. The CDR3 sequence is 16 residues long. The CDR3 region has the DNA TGTGCCAGTAGTCTCAAAAGCGGGGGGTCTGTCAGCGTGCAGTTCTTC. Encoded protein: CASSLKSGGSVSVQFF.

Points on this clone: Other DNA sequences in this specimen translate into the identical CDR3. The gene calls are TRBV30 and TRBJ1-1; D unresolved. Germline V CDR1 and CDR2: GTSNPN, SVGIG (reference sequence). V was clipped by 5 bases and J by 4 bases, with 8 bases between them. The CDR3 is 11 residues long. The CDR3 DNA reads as TGTGCCTGGTCCCGGGGCACTGAAGCTTTCTTT. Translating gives CAWSRGTEAFF.

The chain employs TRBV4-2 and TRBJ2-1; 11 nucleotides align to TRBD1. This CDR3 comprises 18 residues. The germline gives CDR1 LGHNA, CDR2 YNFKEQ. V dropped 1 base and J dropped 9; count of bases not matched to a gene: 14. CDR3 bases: TGTGCCAGCAGCCAAGTCTATGATATGGACAGGGGGCATGGTGAGCAGTTCTTC. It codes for CASSQVYDMDRGHGEQFF.